This T cell receptor beta chain was sequenced for a study of blood T cell repertoires in COVID-19. Assignment of participants to cohorts was predicated upon participant-reported clinical history. Profiling relied on immunoSEQ multiplex PCR, and the TCRdb table lists in-frame clones only, not all of them. The table records about 210,000 clones, around 87% of them present only once. V lost 1 base, J lost 5 bases, and 20 bases stayed unmatched. The CDR3 extends over 19 amino acids. The germline V gene has CDR1 SGHRS and CDR2 YFSETQ. Sequenced: PBMCs or T cells enriched from blood (not recorded which). The sequence was obtained from a man in his thirties or forties in a cohort exposed to, infected with or recovered from COVID-19 (not recorded which). The chain joins TRBV5-1 to TRBJ2-7, with 8 bases matching TRBD2. CDR3: CASSLQASGSILGNNEQYF. Written as DNA, the CDR3 is TGCGCCAGCAGCTTGCAGGCTAGCGGGTCCATCCTAGGGAACAACGAGCAGTACTTC.